This T cell receptor beta chain stems from a study of T cell repertoires in cytomegalovirus infection. On the study more broadly: As its CMV epitopes, the study selected recently identified HLA-C-restricted and well-studied HLA-B-restricted targets. Public TCR beta signatures marked donors with CMV infection and the matching HLA. Whole-study findings and limits: The cumulative frequency of public TCR beta families identified carriers of CMV plus the relevant HLA. Within the response measured ex vivo, HLA-C-restricted CMV-specific TCR beta clonotypes were dominant.

CDR3 length: 16 residues. Germline CDR1 reads LGHNT; CDR2 reads FRNRAP. With 4 bases clipped from V and 6 bases from J, the junction kept 12 bases outside the gene matches. Points on this clonotype: The antigen remains undetermined.

TCRdb reprocessed the reads via MiXCR and lists one record per CDR3 protein. The top ten clones hold more than 13% of a sample with about a million distinct CDR3 sequences, around 30% of them seen once. The chain combines TRBV12-5 with TRBJ1-1; 9 bases map to TRBD1. The sequencing used cultured CD8+ T cells from PBMCs, collected from culture after CMV antigen stimulation. The sequence came from a human donor in good health (CMV status not recorded). Some clones in this sample may be carry-over from other donors' samples. CDR3 coding DNA: TGTGCTAGTGGTTGGGCCCGGGACAGGGAAGTACCTGAAGCTTTCTTT. Amino acids: CASGWARDREVPEAFF. The whole variable domain, filled in from reference TRBV12-5 and TRBJ1-1, reads DARVTQTPRHKVTEMGQEVTMRCQPILGHNTVFWYRQTMMQGLELLAYFRNRAPLDDSGMPKDRFSAEMPDATLATLKIQPSEPRDSAVYFCASGWARDREVPEAFFGQGTRLTVV.